What follows is one T cell receptor (beta chain) and its context. The CDR3 covers 13 residues. Preparation of TRB cDNA libraries relied on 5' RACE carrying UMI labels. TCRdb derives one entry per CDR3 protein from the 5' RACE reads, leaving out DNA. This table holds about 120,000 distinct CDR3 sequences. The sample originates from a study of CXCR3-negative and CXCR3-positive naive CD8 T cells. The chain employs TRBV12-3 or TRBV12-4 and TRBJ2-1; TCRdb names TRBD1, which stays unverified in the absence of DNA. The sequenced sample consisted of naive CXCR3- CD8+ T cells from blood. Subset defined: CD45RO-CCR7+CD27+CD95- naive CD8+ T cells lacking CXCR3 (TNR3-). The origin of this receptor is a human donor in good health. Some clones in this sample may be carry-over from other donors' samples. CDR3 sequence: CASSFLRDYEQFF.